This TCR beta chain is drawn from a study of identical twins. General observations from the study: When twins shared out-of-frame alpha sequences, those sequences had excess low generation probability.

V shed 4 bases and J shed 5 bases, with 12 bases lying between them. Per germline, CDR1 SEHNR and CDR2 FQNEAQ (reference sequence). The CDR3 sequence is 14 residues long. TCRdb re-analysed the 5' RACE reads in MiXCR, keeping a single row per CDR3 protein. Of about 520,000 distinct CDR3 sequences detected, roughly a fifth appear once; the ten largest clones hold around 0.9%. A word on this clonotype: No antigen is known for it.

This sample also belongs to another study, concerning T cells expressing NK-cell markers. That source notes: These same clonotypes (in several donors) also led the CD3+CD56-NKG2C+ fraction.

The chain links TRBV7-9 to TRBJ1-5; D gene unclear. Sequencing was done on a sample of CD4+ T cells sorted from blood. The source is a woman aged 18-29 years in good health. Here the CDR3 reads CASSSEKIYQPQHF. The CDR3 nucleotides are TGTGCCAGCAGCTCAGAGAAGATATATCAGCCCCAGCATTTT.